Each of the 5 T cell receptor beta chains below was sequenced from the same sample in a study of identical twins. From the 5' RACE reads, TCRdb called clonotypes with MiXCR, one entry per CDR3 protein. The sample records some 330,000 distinct CDR3 sequences, around 9.7% being singletons. The material sequenced was naive T cells sorted from blood. The origin of the receptors is a woman between 45 and 65 years old in good health.

A few counts support this clonotype. The chain carries TRBV5-1 and TRBJ2-5; no reliable D call. The CDR3 length is 16 residues. CDR1 and CDR2 (germline): SGHRS, YFSETQ. Trimming stripped 0 bases from V and 0 bases from J, with 12 bases between. The CDR3: CASSLASGPYQETQYF. The CDR3 nucleotides read TGCGCCAGCAGCTTGGCCTCAGGACCGTACCAAGAGACCCAGTACTTC.

In this sample, this clonotype turned up a few times. V is TRBV20-1 and J is TRBJ2-7, with 7 bases that match TRBD1. CDR3 length: 13 residues. Germline V gene sequence: CDR1 DFQATT, CDR2 SNEGSKA (reference sequence). The trim removed 4 bases at V and 3 bases at J, leaving 6 bases unmatched. CDR3 protein: CSAIHRGFYEQYV. The CDR3 DNA is TGCAGTGCTATTCACAGGGGTTTCTACGAGCAGTACGTC.

This clonotype was seen ten or more times. The gene calls are TRBV29-1 and TRBJ1-2, with a weak D call TRBD1 (5 bases). In germline, CDR1 is SQVTM, CDR2 ANQGSEA. The CDR3 consists of 14 residues. V was shortened by 2 bases and J by 1 base, with 11 bases between the two germline ends. DNA for the CDR3: TGCAGCGTTGAACGACCCGACAGTAACTATGGCTACACCTTC. It is translated as CSVERPDSNYGYTF.

This clonotype turned up a few times. J is TRBJ1-2 and V is TRBV12-3 or TRBV12-4; D might be TRBD1 (5 bases). Trimming took off 7 bases at V and 8 bases at J, with 17 bases between the two ends. The CDR3 length is 13 residues. The CDR3 sequence is CASNNPGPGGYTF. The CDR3 bases are TGTGCCAGCAATAATCCGGGGCCAGGCGGCTACACCTTC.

The chain employs TRBV2 and TRBJ2-7, with D maybe TRBD1 (5 bases). The CDR3 has 14 residues. CDR1 and CDR2 from the germline V gene are SNHLY and FYNNEI. The germline V and J ends were trimmed by 5 bases and 2 bases, with 13 bases remaining between them. The CDR3 protein is CASSPGFPTYEQYF. The CDR3 DNA sequence: TGTGCCAGCAGTCCAGGGTTCCCGACCTACGAGCAGTACTTC.